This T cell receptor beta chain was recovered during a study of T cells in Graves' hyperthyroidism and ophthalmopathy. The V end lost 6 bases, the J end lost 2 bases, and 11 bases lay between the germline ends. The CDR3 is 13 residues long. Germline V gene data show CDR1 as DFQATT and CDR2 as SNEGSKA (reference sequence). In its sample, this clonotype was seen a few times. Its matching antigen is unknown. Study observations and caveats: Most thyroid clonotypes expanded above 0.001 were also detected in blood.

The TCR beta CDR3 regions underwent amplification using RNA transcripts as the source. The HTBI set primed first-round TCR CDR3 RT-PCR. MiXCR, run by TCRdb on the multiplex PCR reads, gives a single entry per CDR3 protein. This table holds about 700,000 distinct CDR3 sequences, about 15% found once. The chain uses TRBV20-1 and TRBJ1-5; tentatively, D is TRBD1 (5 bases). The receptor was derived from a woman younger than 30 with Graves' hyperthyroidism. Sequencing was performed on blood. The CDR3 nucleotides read TGCAGTGCCCAGACAGAGGGCAATCAGCCCCAGCATTTT. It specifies CSAQTEGNQPQHF.